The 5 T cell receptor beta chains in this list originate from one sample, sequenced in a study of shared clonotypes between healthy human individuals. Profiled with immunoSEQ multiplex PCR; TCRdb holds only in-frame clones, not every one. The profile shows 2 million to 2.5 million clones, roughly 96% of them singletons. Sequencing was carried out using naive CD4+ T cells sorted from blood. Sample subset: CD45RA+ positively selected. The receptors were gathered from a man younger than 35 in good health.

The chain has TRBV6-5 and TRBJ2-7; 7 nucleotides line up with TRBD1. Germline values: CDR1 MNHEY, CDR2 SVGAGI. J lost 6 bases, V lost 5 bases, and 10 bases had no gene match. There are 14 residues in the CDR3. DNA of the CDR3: TGTGCCAGCAGTGGGGGACAGAGGACCTCCGAGCAGTACTTC. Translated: CASSGGQRTSEQYF.

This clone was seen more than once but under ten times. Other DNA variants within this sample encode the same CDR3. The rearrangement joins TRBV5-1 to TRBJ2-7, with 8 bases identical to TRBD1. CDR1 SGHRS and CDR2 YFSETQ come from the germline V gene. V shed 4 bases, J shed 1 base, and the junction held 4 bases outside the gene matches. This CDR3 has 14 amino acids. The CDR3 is CASSPGQESYEQYF. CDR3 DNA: TGCGCCAGCAGCCCGGGACAGGAGTCCTACGAGCAGTACTTC.

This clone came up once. The CDR3 region has the DNA TGTGCCAGCAGTCCCGAGAACAGACCTATCATGAACACTGAAGCTTTCTTT. Its protein is CASSPENRPIMNTEAFF. The chain carries TRBV27 and TRBJ1-1; D remains unclear. The CDR3 is made up of 17 amino acids. V was shortened by 5 bases and J by 0 bases, with 19 bases between the two germline ends. Germline CDR1 and CDR2: MNHEY and SMNVEV (reference sequence).

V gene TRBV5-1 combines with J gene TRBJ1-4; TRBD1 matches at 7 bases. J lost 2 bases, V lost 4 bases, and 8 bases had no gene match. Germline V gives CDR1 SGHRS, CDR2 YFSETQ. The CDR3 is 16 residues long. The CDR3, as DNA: TGCGCCAGCAGCAAGGACAGGCAGTCGACTAATGAAAAACTGTTTTTT. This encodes CASSKDRQSTNEKLFF.

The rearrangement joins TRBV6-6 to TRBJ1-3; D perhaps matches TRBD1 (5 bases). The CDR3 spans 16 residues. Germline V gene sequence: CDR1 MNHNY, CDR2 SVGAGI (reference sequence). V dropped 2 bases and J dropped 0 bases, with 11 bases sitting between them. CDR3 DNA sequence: TGTGCCAGCAGTTACGCTACAGGTAACTCTGGAAACACCATATATTTT. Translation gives CASSYATGNSGNTIYF.